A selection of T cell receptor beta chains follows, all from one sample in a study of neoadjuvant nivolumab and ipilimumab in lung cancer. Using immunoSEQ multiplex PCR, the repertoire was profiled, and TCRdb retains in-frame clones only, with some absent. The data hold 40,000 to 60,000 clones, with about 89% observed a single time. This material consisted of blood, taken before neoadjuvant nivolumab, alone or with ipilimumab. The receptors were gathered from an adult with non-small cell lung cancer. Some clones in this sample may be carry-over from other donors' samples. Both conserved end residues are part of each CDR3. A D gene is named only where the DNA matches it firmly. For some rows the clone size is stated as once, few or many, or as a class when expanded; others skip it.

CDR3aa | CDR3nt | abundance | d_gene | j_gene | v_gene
CASSDVGNIQYF | TGTGCCAGTAGCGACGTCGGGAACATTCAGTACTTC | NA | NA | TRBJ2-4 | TRBV19
CSVERTDSYEQYF | TGCAGCGTTGAAAGGACAGACTCCTACGAGCAGTACTTC | NA | NA | TRBJ2-7 | TRBV29-1
CASSLGTLERETQYF | TGCGCCAGCAGCCTTGGGACCTTAGAGAGGGAGACCCAGTACTTC | few | NA | TRBJ2-5 | TRBV4-3
CASSHPHSGSSYNEQFF | TGCGCCAGCAGCCACCCTCATAGCGGGAGCTCCTACAATGAGCAGTTCTTC | NA | TRBD2 | TRBJ2-1 | TRBV4-1
CASSLAGSADLAGNTIYF | TGCGCCAGCAGCTTGGCCGGGTCGGCGGACTTGGCCGGAAACACCATATATTTT | NA | NA | TRBJ1-3 | TRBV5-1
CSVEGRTKEQFF | TGCAGCGTTGAAGGCAGGACGAAGGAGCAGTTCTTC | NA | NA | TRBJ2-1 | TRBV29-1
CASSPGRTNYGYTF | TGCGCCAGCAGCCCAGGGAGAACTAACTATGGCTACACCTTC | NA | NA | TRBJ1-2 | TRBV4-3
CASSLPPTSGSTDTQYF | TGTGCCAGCAGCTTGCCCCCGACTAGCGGTAGCACAGATACGCAGTATTTT | NA | TRBD2 | TRBJ2-3 | TRBV5-4
CASSQDVMSVDTEAFF | TGTGCCAGCAGCCAAGATGTTATGTCGGTGGACACTGAAGCTTTCTTT | NA | NA | TRBJ1-1 | TRBV14
CASSLQGWEKLFF | TGTGCCAGCAGCTTACAGGGATGGGAAAAACTGTTTTTT | NA | NA | TRBJ1-4 | TRBV7-2
CASSSREGEQFF | TGTGCCAGCAGCTCCAGGGAAGGTGAGCAGTTCTTC | NA | NA | TRBJ2-1 | TRBV7-3
CASSRVGRGLNQPQHF | TGTGCCAGCAGTCGAGTGGGCAGGGGGCTCAATCAGCCCCAGCATTTT | NA | TRBD1 | TRBJ1-5 | TRBV7-8
CASSVSAAMNTEAFF | TGTGCCAGCAGCGTTTCAGCCGCGATGAACACTGAAGCTTTCTTT | NA | NA | TRBJ1-1 | TRBV9
CASSPGGTTDTQYF | TGTGCCAGCAGCCCCGGGGGTACCACAGATACGCAGTATTTT | NA | NA | TRBJ2-3 | TRBV5-4
CASSQDISGRALDEQFF | TGCGCCAGCAGCCAAGATATAAGCGGGAGGGCTTTGGATGAGCAGTTCTTC | NA | TRBD2 | TRBJ2-1 | TRBV4-1
CASSEAGQGFQPQHF | TGTGCCAGCAGTGAAGCGGGACAGGGGTTTCAGCCCCAGCATTTT | NA | TRBD1 | TRBJ1-5 | TRBV2
CASRPSGGTGELFF | TGTGCCAGCAGACCCTCGGGCGGTACCGGGGAGCTGTTTTTT | NA | NA | TRBJ2-2 | TRBV6-6
CASRPDGEYEQYF | TGTGCCAGCAGGCCGGACGGCGAGTACGAGCAGTACTTC | NA | NA | TRBJ2-7 | TRBV2
CASRGANSEQFF | TGTGCCAGCAGGGGAGCCAATTCGGAGCAGTTCTTC | NA | NA | TRBJ2-1 | TRBV6-6
CASSQDGYYGYTF | TGTGCCAGCAGCCAGGACGGATACTATGGCTACACCTTC | NA | NA | TRBJ1-2 | TRBV4-2
CAWVQGSGDEQFF | TGTGCCTGGGTACAAGGGTCGGGGGATGAGCAGTTCTTC | NA | NA | TRBJ2-1 | TRBV30
CAIRTTSGRGDEQFF | TGTGCCATCAGGACTACTAGCGGGAGGGGGGATGAGCAGTTCTTC | NA | TRBD2 | TRBJ2-1 | TRBV10-3
CAWTGLTSQETQYF | TGTGCCTGGACCGGACTAACAAGCCAAGAGACCCAGTACTTC | NA | NA | TRBJ2-5 | TRBV30
CASKIAASSYNEQFF | TGTGCCAGCAAAATAGCGGCGAGCTCCTACAATGAGCAGTTCTTC | NA | NA | TRBJ2-1 | TRBV2
CASRDREYHNEQFF | TGTGCCAGCCGTGACAGGGAGTATCACAATGAGCAGTTCTTC | few | TRBD1 | TRBJ2-1 | TRBV14
CAWSVSGGYKNIQYF | TGTGCCTGGAGTGTATCCGGGGGCTACAAAAACATTCAGTACTTC | NA | NA | TRBJ2-4 | TRBV30
CSAERGMRETQYF | TGCAGCGCCGAGCGGGGGATGAGGGAGACCCAGTACTTC | NA | TRBD2 | TRBJ2-5 | TRBV29-1
CASSLGLAYNRLSFF | TGCGCCAGCAGCCTGGGACTCGCCTATAATCGGCTTTCGTTCTTC | NA | NA | TRBJ2-1 | TRBV5-1
CASSVAGRSEQYF | TGTGCCAGCAGCGTAGCCGGGAGGAGCGAGCAGTACTTC | NA | TRBD2 | TRBJ2-7 | TRBV9
CTSYSSEKGNEQFF | TGCACCAGCTATTCTAGCGAGAAAGGAAATGAGCAGTTCTTC | NA | NA | TRBJ2-1 | TRBV1
CASSEFYGRVETQYF | TGTGCCAGCAGTGAATTCTATGGCAGGGTAGAGACCCAGTACTTC | NA | NA | TRBJ2-5 | TRBV25-1
CASSRGASSYNEQFF | TGTGCCAGCAGTAGGGGGGCGAGCTCCTACAATGAGCAGTTCTTC | NA | NA | TRBJ2-1 | TRBV7-2
CASTLQGASYEQYF | TGTGCCAGCACCCTCCAGGGGGCCTCCTACGAGCAGTACTTC | NA | TRBD1 | TRBJ2-7 | TRBV7-2
CATSRAGRTSGSYEQYF | TGTGCCACCAGCAGAGCCGGGCGGACTAGCGGGAGTTACGAGCAGTACTTC | NA | TRBD2 | TRBJ2-7 | TRBV15
CASSIGGLPNTEAFF | TGTGCCAGTAGTATTGGTGGCCTTCCGAACACTGAAGCTTTCTTT | NA | NA | TRBJ1-1 | TRBV19
CSVEDRGPEAFF | TGCAGCGTTGAAGATCGGGGTCCTGAAGCTTTCTTT | once | NA | TRBJ1-1 | TRBV29-1
CASLQGARTEAFF | TGTGCCAGTTTACAGGGGGCGAGGACTGAAGCTTTCTTT | NA | TRBD1 | TRBJ1-1 | TRBV6-5
CATSPASGTNTEAFF | TGTGCCACCAGTCCTGCGAGTGGAACCAACACTGAAGCTTTCTTT | NA | NA | TRBJ1-1 | TRBV15
CASSSPIGLNSGNTIYF | TGTGCCAGCAGCTCCCCAATCGGACTGAACTCTGGAAACACCATATATTTT | NA | NA | TRBJ1-3 | TRBV7-8
CASSEEETQYF | TGTGCCAGCAGTGAAGAAGAGACCCAGTACTTC | NA | NA | TRBJ2-5 | TRBV2